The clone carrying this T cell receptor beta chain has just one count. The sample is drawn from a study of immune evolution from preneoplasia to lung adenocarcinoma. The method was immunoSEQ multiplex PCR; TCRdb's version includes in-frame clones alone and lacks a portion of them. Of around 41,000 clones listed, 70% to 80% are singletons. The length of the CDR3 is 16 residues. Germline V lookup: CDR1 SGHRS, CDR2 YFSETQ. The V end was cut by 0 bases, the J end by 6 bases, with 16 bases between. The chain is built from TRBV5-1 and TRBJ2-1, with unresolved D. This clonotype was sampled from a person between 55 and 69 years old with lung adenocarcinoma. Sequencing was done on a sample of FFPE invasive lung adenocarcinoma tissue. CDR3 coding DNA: TGCGCCAGCAGCTTGGCCGGGTCCCACACAACCAATGAGCAGTTCTTC. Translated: CASSLAGSHTTNEQFF.